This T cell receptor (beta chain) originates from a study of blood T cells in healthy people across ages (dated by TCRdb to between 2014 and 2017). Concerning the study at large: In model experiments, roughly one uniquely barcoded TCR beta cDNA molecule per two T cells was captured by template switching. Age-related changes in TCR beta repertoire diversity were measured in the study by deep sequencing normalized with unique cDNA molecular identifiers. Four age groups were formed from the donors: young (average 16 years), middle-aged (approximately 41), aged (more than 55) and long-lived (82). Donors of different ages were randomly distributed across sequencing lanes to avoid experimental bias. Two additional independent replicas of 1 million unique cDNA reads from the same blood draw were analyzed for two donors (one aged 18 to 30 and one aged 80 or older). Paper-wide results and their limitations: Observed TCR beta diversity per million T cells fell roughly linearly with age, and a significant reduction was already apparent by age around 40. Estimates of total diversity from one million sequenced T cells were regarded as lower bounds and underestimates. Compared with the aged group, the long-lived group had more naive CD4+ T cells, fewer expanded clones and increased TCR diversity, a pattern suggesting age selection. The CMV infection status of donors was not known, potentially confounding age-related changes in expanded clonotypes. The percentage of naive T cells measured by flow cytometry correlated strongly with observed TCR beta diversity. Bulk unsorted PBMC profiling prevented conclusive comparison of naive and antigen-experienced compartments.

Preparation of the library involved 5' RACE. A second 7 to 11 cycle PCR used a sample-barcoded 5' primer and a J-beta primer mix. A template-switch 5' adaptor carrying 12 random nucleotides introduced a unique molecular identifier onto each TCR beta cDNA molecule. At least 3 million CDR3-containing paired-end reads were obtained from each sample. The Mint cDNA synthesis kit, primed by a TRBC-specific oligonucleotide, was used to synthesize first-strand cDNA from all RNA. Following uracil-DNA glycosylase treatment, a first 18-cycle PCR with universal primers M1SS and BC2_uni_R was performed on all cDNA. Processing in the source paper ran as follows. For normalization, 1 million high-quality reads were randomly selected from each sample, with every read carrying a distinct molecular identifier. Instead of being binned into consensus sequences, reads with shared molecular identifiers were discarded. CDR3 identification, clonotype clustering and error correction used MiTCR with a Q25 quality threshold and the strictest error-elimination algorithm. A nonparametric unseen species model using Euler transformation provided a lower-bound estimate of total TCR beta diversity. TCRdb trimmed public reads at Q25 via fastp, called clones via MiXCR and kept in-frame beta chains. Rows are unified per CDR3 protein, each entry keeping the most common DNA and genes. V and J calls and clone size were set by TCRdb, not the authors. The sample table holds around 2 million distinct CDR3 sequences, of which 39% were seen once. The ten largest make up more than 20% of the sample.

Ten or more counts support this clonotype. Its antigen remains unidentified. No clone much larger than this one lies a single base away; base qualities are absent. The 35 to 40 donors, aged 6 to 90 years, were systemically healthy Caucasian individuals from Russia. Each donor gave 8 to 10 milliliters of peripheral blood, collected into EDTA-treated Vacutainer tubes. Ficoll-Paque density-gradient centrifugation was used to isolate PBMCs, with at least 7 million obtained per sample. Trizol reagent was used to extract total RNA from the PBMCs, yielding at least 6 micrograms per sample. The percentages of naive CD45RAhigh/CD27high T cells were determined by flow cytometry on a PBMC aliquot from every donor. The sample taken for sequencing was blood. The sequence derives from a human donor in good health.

The CDR3 protein sequence reads: CASSYSELHYEQYF. The DNA sequence is given as TGTGCCAGCAGTTACTCCGAATTACACTACGAGCAGTACTTC. This sequence uses TRBV6-2 or TRBV6-3 and TRBJ2-7, with the identity of the D gene unclear. From the cysteine through the phenylalanine, the CDR3 covers 14 amino acids. Solely the CDR3 DNA is kept, with 42 bases framed from the first base. V sheds 0 bases and J sheds 3 bases, leaving 9 bases between their ends. Via the germline V gene, CDR1 is MNHEY and CDR2 SVGEGT.